This TCR beta chain appears in the sequencing data of a study of control samples from healthy donors and cancer patients. Repertoires were generated with immunoSEQ multiplex PCR, while TCRdb's copy carries only in-frame clones and drops some. The data show 90,000 to 100,000 clones, around three quarters seen once. Germline-derived CDR1 and CDR2 are GTSNPN and SVGIG (reference sequence). The V and J ends lost 3 bases and 1 base respectively, with 9 bases between them. The CDR3 has 13 amino acids. Specimen: blood. The V call is TRBV30, the J call TRBJ1-1; tentatively, D is TRBD1 (5 bases). The sequence was collected from a woman aged 25 to 45 in good health. The CDR3 loop is CAWRDRPNTEAFF. CDR3 bases: TGTGCCTGGAGAGACAGACCGAACACTGAAGCTTTCTTT.